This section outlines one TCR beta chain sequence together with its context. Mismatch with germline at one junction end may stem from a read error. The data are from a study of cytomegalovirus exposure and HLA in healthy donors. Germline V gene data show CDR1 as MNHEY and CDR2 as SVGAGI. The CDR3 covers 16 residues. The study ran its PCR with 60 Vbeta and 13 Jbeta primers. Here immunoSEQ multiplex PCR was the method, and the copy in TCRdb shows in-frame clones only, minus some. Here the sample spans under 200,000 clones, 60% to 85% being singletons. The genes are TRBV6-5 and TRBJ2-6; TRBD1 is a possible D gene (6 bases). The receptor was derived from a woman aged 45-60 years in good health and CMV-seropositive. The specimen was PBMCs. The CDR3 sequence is CASSSPGGSGANGLTF. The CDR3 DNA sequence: TGTGCCAGCAGTTCTCCTGGGGGCTCTGGGGCCAACGGCCTGACTTTC.